Reported below is one T cell receptor beta chain. This specimen comes from a study of control samples from healthy donors and cancer patients. The CDR3 is made up of 15 amino acids. CDR1 is SEHNR, CDR2 FQNEAQ, per germline (reference sequence). Trimming shortened V by 0 bases and J by 0 bases, and 6 bases separated the two germline ends. The data were produced by immunoSEQ multiplex PCR, yet TCRdb's version contains in-frame clones alone and is incomplete. Of fewer than 70,000 clones listed, around 84% were seen once; the top ten hold about 3.1%. Source material: PBMCs. The TCR originated in a woman between 45 and 65 years old with lung cancer. The chain couples TRBV7-9 to TRBJ1-3, with D uncertain. CDR3 bases: TGTGCCAGCAGCTTAGCTGCGAGCTCTGGAAACACCATATATTTT. Protein sequence: CASSLAASSGNTIYF.